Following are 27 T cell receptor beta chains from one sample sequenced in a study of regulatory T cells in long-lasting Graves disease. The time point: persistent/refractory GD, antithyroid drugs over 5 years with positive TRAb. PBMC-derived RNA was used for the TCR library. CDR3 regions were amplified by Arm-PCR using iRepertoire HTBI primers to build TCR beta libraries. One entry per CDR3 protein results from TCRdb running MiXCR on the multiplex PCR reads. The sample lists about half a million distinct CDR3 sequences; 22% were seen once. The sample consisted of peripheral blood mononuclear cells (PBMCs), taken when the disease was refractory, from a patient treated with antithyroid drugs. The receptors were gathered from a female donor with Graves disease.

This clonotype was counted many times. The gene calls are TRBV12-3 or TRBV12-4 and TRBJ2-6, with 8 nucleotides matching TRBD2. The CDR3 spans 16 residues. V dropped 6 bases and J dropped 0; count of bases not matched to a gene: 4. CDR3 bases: TGTGCCAGCAGCCCGGGGGGGATCTCTGGGGCCAACGTCCTGACTTTC. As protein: CASSPGGISGANVLTF.

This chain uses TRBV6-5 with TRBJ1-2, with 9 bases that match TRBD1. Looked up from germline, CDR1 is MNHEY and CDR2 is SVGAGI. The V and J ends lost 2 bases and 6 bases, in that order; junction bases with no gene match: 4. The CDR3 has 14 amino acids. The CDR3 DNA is TGTGCCAGCAGTTACCCAAGGGACAGGGATGGCTACACCTTC. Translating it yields CASSYPRDRDGYTF.

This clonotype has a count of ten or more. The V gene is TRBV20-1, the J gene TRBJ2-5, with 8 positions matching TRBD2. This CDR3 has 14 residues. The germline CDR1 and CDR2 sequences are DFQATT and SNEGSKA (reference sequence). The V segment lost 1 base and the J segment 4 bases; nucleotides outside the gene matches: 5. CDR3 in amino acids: CSARAGGGRETQYF. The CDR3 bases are TGCAGTGCTAGAGCGGGGGGGGGTAGAGAGACCCAGTACTTC.

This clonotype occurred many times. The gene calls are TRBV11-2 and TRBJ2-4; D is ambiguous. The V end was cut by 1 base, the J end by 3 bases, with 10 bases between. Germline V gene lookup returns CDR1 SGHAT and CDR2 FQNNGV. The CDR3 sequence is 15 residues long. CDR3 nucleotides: TGTGCCAGCAGCTTAGGGGCGATGGGCAAAAACATTCAGTACTTC. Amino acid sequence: CASSLGAMGKNIQYF.

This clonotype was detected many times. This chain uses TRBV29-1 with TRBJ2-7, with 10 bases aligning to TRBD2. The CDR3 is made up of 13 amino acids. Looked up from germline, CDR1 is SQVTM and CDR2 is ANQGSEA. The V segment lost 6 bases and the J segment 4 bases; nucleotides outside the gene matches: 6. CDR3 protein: CSVAAGGPYEQYF. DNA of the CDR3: TGCAGCGTAGCAGCGGGGGGGCCTTACGAGCAGTACTTC.

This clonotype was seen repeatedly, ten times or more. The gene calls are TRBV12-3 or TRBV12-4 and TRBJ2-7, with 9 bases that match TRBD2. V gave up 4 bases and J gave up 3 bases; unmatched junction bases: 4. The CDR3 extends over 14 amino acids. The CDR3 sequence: CASSYSGSVYEQYF. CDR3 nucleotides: TGTGCCAGCAGTTATAGCGGGAGCGTCTACGAGCAGTACTTC.

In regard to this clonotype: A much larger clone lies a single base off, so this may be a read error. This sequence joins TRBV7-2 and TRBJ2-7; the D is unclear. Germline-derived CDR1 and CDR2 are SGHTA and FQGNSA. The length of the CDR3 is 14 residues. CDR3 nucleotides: TGTGCCAGCAGCCCCGCACTATCCTCCCACGAGCAGTACTTC. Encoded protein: CASSPALSSHEQYF.

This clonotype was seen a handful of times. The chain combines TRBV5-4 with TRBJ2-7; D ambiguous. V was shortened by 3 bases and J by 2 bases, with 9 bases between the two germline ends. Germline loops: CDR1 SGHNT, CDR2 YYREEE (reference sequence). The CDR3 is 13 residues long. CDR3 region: CASSSPITYEQYF. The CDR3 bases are TGTGCCAGCAGCTCACCGATAACCTACGAGCAGTACTTC.

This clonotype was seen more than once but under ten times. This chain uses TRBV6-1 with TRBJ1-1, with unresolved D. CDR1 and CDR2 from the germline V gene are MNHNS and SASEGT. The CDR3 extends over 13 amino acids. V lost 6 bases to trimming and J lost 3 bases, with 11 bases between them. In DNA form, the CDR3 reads TGTGCCAGCAGGCCCCCCGGTTACACTGAAGCTTTCTTT. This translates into CASRPPGYTEAFF.

CDR3 protein: CASSTPGLASAGELFF. The CDR3 DNA is TGTGCCAGTAGTACGCCGGGACTAGCTTCGGCCGGGGAGCTGTTTTTT. The V call is TRBV19, the J call TRBJ2-2, with 9 bases fitting TRBD2. Unmatched junction bases numbered 9, after V lost 4 bases and J lost 6 bases. CDR1 and CDR2 (germline): LNHDA, SQIVND (reference sequence). The CDR3 contains 16 residues.

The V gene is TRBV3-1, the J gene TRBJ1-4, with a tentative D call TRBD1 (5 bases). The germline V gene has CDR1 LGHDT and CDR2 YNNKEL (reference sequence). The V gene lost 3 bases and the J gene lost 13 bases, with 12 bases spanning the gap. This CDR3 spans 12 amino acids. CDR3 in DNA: TGTGCCAGCAGCCACGAAATGGGGGGACTGTTTTTT. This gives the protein CASSHEMGGLFF.

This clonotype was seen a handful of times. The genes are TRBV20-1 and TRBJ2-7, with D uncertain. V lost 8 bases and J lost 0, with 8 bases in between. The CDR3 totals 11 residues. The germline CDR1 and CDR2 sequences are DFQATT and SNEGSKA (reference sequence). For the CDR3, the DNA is TGCAGTCCGGAAACCTCCTACGAGCAGTACTTC. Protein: CSPETSYEQYF.

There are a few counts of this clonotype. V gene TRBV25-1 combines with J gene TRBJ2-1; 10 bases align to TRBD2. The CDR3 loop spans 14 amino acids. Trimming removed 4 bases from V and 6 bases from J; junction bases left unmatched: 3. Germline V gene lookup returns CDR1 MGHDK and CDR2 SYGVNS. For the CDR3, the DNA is TGTGCCAGCAGTGCCGGGACTAGCGCCAATGAGCAGTTCTTC. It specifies CASSAGTSANEQFF. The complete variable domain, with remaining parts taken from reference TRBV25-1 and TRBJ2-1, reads EADIYQTPRYLVIGTGKKITLECSQTMGHDKMYWYQQDPGMELHLIHYSYGVNSTEKGDLSSESTVSRIRTEHFPLTLESARPSHTSQYLCASSAGTSANEQFFGPGTRLTVL.

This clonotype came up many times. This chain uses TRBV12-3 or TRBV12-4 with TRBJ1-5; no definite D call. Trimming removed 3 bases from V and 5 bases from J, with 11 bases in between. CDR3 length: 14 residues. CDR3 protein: CASSFEGSHQPQHF. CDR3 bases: TGTGCCAGCAGTTTCGAAGGGTCCCATCAGCCCCAGCATTTT.

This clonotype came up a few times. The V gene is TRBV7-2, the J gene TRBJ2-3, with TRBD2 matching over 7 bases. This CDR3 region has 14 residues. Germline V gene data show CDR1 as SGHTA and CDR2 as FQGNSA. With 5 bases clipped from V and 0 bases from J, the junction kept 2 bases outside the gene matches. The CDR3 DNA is TGTGCCAGCAGCCCCGGGGGGAGCACAGATACGCAGTATTTT. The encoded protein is CASSPGGSTDTQYF.

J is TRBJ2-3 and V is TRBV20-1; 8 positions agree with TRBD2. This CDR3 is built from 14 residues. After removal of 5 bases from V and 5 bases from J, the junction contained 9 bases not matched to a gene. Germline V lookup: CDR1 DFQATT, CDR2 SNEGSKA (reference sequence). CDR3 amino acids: CSAHKGAGVDTQYF. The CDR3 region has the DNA TGCAGTGCTCATAAAGGAGCGGGAGTAGATACGCAGTATTTT.

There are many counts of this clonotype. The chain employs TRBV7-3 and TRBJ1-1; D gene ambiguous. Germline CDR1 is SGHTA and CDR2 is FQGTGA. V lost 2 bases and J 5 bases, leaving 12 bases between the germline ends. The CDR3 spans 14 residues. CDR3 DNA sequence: TGTGCCAGCAGCTTATCACCCCGCGGGACTGAAGCTTTCTTT. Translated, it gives CASSLSPRGTEAFF.

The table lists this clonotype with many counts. The CDR3 reads CASGWALGGSYEQYF. The CDR3 DNA reads TGTGCTAGTGGTTGGGCCCTAGGGGGCAGCTACGAGCAGTACTTC. This chain joins TRBV12-5 and TRBJ2-7; 7 nucleotides line up with TRBD1. The CDR3 runs to 15 residues. The V segment lost 4 bases and the J segment 3 bases; nucleotides outside the gene matches: 9. Germline values: CDR1 LGHNT, CDR2 FRNRAP. The complete variable domain, with remaining parts taken from reference TRBV12-5 and TRBJ2-7, reads DARVTQTPRHKVTEMGQEVTMRCQPILGHNTVFWYRQTMMQGLELLAYFRNRAPLDDSGMPKDRFSAEMPDATLATLKIQPSEPRDSAVYFCASGWALGGSYEQYFGPGTRLTVT.

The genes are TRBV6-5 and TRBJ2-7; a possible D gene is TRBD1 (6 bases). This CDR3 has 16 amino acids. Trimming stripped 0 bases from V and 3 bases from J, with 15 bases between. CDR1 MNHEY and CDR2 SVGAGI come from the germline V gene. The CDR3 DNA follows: TGTGCCAGCAGTTACTCTCCCCCAGGGACATACTACGAGCAGTACTTC. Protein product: CASSYSPPGTYYEQYF.

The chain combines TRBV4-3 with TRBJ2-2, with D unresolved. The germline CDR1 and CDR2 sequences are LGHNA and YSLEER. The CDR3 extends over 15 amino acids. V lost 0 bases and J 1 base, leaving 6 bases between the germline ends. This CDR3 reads CASSQETRNTGELFF. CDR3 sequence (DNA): TGCGCCAGCAGCCAAGAAACCAGGAACACCGGGGAGCTGTTTTTT.

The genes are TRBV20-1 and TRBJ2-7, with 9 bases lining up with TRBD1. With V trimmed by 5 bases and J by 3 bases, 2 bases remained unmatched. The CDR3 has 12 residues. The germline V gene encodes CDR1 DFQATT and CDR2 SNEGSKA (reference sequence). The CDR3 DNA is TGCAGTGCTCCGACAGGGGGCTACGAGCAGTACTTC. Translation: CSAPTGGYEQYF.

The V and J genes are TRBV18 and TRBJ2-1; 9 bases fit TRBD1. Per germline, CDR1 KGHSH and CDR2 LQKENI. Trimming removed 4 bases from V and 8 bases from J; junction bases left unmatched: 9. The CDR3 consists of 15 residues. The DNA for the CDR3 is TGTGCCAGCTCACTAGCTGGGGACAGGGTCCATGAGCAGTTCTTC. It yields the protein CASSLAGDRVHEQFF. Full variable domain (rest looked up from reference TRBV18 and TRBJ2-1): NAGVMQNPRHLVRRRGQEARLRCSPMKGHSHVYWYRQLPEEGLKFMVYLQKENIIDESGMPKERFSAEFPKEGPSILRIQQVVRGDSAAYFCASSLAGDRVHEQFFGPGTRLTVL.

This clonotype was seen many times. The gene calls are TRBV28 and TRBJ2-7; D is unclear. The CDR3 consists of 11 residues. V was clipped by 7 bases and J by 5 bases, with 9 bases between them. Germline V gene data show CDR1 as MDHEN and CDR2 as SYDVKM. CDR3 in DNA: TGTGCCAGCATAATGAGAAACGAGCAGTACTTC. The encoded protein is CASIMRNEQYF.

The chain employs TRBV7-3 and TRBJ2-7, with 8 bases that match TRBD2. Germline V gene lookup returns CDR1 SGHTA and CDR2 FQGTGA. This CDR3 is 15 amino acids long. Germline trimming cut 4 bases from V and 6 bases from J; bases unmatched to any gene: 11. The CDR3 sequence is CASSSTGGPLAEQYF. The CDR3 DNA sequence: TGTGCCAGCAGCTCCACGGGGGGGCCTTTAGCCGAGCAGTACTTC.

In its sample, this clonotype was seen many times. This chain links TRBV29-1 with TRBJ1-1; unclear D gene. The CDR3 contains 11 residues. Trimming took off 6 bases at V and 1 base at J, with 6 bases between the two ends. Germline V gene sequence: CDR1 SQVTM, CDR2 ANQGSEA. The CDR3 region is CSVPENTEAFF. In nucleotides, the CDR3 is TGCAGCGTCCCAGAGAACACTGAAGCTTTCTTT.

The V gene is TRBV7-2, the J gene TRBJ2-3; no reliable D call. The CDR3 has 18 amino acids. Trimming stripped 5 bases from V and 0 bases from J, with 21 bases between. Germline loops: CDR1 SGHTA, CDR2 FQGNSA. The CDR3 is CASSPPPLTPASTDTQYF. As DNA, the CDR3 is TGTGCCAGCAGCCCCCCCCCCTTGACTCCCGCTAGCACAGATACGCAGTATTTT.

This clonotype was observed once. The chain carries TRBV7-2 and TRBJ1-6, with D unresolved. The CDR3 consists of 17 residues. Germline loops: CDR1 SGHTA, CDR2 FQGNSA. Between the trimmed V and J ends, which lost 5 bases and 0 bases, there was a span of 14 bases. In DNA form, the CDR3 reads TGTGCCAGCAGCCCCAACCCCCCGAGCTCCTATAATTCACCCCTCCACTTT. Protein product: CASSPNPPSSYNSPLHF. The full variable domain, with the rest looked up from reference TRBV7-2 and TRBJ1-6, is GAGVSQSPSNKVTEKGKDVELRCDPISGHTALYWYRQSLGQGLEFLIYFQGNSAPDKSGLPSDRFSAERTGGSVSTLTIQRTQQEDSAVYLCASSPNPPSSYNSPLHFGNGTRLTVT.